These T cell receptor beta chains were read from a single sample in a study of blood T cell repertoires in COVID-19. Repertoires were generated with immunoSEQ multiplex PCR, while TCRdb's copy carries only in-frame clones and drops some. Seen here are about 420,000 clones, 70% to 90% observed once, and the top ten hold around 0.92%. The sample comprised peripheral blood. The receptors here all came from a man aged 18 to 29 with COVID-19, enrolled during active disease. CDR3s include the opening cysteine and the closing phenylalanine or tryptophan. A D gene is named only where the DNA matches it firmly. Rows may omit the clone size; those that give it use once, few, many or a size class.

J gene | V gene | D gene | clone size | CDR3 protein | CDR3 DNA
TRBJ2-5 | TRBV9 | TRBD2 | NA | CASSAGGAGETQYF | TGTGCCAGCAGCGCGGGGGGTGCGGGAGAGACCCAGTACTTC
TRBJ2-3 | TRBV19 | NA | NA | CATSGAPGADTQYF | TGTGCCACGTCCGGGGCTCCAGGGGCAGATACGCAGTATTTT
TRBJ2-7 | TRBV2 | TRBD2 | NA | CASFLAGDEQYF | TGTGCCAGCTTTCTAGCGGGGGACGAGCAGTACTTC
TRBJ1-2 | TRBV12-5 | NA | NA | CASGTPSGFYGYTF | TGTGCTAGTGGAACCCCGTCAGGGTTCTATGGCTACACCTTC
TRBJ1-6 | TRBV5-4 | NA | NA | CASSLEKGQLSPLHF | TGTGCCAGCAGCTTAGAAAAGGGGCAGTTGTCACCCCTCCACTTT
TRBJ2-1 | TRBV12-3/TRBV12-4 | NA | NA | CASTTSNMQFF | TGTGCCAGCACCACTTCGAATATGCAGTTCTTC
TRBJ2-5 | TRBV5-1 | NA | NA | CASSFLGAQETQYF | TGCGCCAGCAGCTTCCTAGGGGCACAAGAGACCCAGTACTTC
TRBJ1-6 | TRBV6-1 | NA | NA | CASSVQGSSYNSPLHF | TGTGCCAGCAGTGTACAGGGAAGCTCCTATAATTCACCCCTCCACTTT
TRBJ1-1 | TRBV11-3 | NA | NA | CASRRADRPNTEAFF | TGTGCCAGCAGGCGGGCGGACAGACCGAACACTGAAGCTTTCTTT
TRBJ2-5 | TRBV7-2 | TRBD1 | NA | CASSAQGVGETQYF | TGTGCCAGCAGCGCACAGGGGGTTGGGGAGACCCAGTACTTC
TRBJ2-3 | TRBV19 | NA | NA | CASSIGLDTDTQYF | TGTGCCAGTAGTATCGGACTCGACACAGATACGCAGTATTTT
TRBJ2-2 | TRBV10-1 | NA | NA | CASSGANRAGELFF | TGCGCCAGCAGTGGAGCCAACAGGGCCGGGGAGCTGTTTTTT
TRBJ1-2 | TRBV7-9 | NA | NA | CASSLDRDNGYTF | TGTGCCAGCAGCTTAGACAGGGATAATGGCTACACCTTC
TRBJ2-1 | TRBV19 | NA | NA | CASRAGDSYNEQFF | TGTGCCAGTAGGGCAGGGGACTCCTACAATGAGCAGTTCTTC
TRBJ2-2 | TRBV2 | TRBD2 | once | CASSLAGGTNTGELFF | TGTGCCAGCAGTCTAGCGGGGGGGACGAACACCGGGGAGCTGTTTTTT
TRBJ2-7 | TRBV4-2 | NA | few | CASSPRPGDEQYF | TGTGCCAGCAGCCCTCGCCCAGGGGACGAGCAGTACTTC
TRBJ1-1 | TRBV5-6 | NA | NA | CASSLGGNTEAFF | TGTGCCAGCAGCTTGGGAGGGAACACTGAAGCTTTCTTT
TRBJ2-3 | TRBV11-2 | NA | NA | CASSQSVWRGKDTQYF | TGTGCCAGCAGCCAATCTGTTTGGAGGGGAAAAGATACGCAGTATTTT
TRBJ2-5 | TRBV4-2 | NA | NA | CASSQSPGGETQYF | TGTGCCAGCAGCCAGTCGCCTGGGGGGGAGACCCAGTACTTC
TRBJ2-1 | TRBV5-4 | TRBD2 | NA | CASSFMSGGGEQFF | TGTGCCAGCAGCTTTATGAGCGGGGGTGGTGAGCAGTTCTTC
TRBJ2-3 | TRBV11-1 | NA | NA | CASGEADTQYF | TGTGCCAGCGGAGAGGCAGATACGCAGTATTTT
TRBJ2-5 | TRBV19 | NA | NA | CASSSYERETQYF | TGTGCCAGTAGTAGCTATGAGCGAGAGACCCAGTACTTC
TRBJ2-7 | TRBV19 | NA | NA | CASSRTTGYEQYF | TGTGCCAGTAGTCGGACCACAGGCTACGAGCAGTACTTC
TRBJ1-2 | TRBV11-2 | NA | NA | CASSPSGDGYTF | TGTGCCAGCAGCCCCTCAGGGGACGGCTACACCTTC
TRBJ1-4 | TRBV2 | TRBD1 | NA | CASRTLRTGLYEKLFF | TGTGCCAGCCGAACCCTAAGGACAGGGCTTTATGAAAAACTGTTTTTT
TRBJ2-1 | TRBV19 | TRBD2 | few | CASRLAGGTNEQFF | TGTGCCAGTAGACTAGCGGGAGGAACCAATGAGCAGTTCTTC
TRBJ2-3 | TRBV6-5 | NA | NA | CAIRDSSLPDTQYF | TGTGCCATTCGGGACTCAAGTCTTCCAGATACGCAGTATTTT
TRBJ2-4 | TRBV5-1 | TRBD1 | NA | CASSLRQGRNIQYF | TGCGCCAGCAGCCTCAGACAGGGCCGAAACATTCAGTACTTC
TRBJ2-7 | TRBV18 | TRBD1 | NA | CASSPFVPGQGREQYF | TGTGCCAGCTCACCATTTGTACCGGGACAGGGGCGCGAGCAGTACTTC
TRBJ1-1 | TRBV7-9 | TRBD1 | once | CASSSRTGKEGTEAFF | TGTGCCAGCAGCTCACGGACAGGGAAAGAAGGCACTGAAGCTTTCTTT
TRBJ2-5 | TRBV7-9 | NA | NA | CASSRLRSTGQTQYF | TGTGCCAGCAGCCGCTTAAGAAGCACAGGGCAGACCCAGTACTTC
TRBJ2-1 | TRBV11-2 | TRBD2 | NA | CASSSPAAGVNNEQFF | TGTGCCAGCAGCTCGCCGGCAGCGGGAGTAAATAATGAGCAGTTCTTC
TRBJ2-7 | TRBV15 | NA | NA | CATSRSGTSEQYF | TGTGCCACCAGCAGATCCGGGACAAGCGAGCAGTACTTC
TRBJ1-2 | TRBV3-1/TRBV3-2 | NA | NA | CASSQSGSVYGYTF | TGTGCCAGCAGCCAATCCGGTTCCGTATATGGCTACACCTTC
TRBJ2-7 | TRBV27 | TRBD1 | NA | CASSFIPGTGPYEQYF | TGTGCCAGCAGTTTCATACCCGGGACAGGCCCCTACGAGCAGTACTTC
TRBJ2-3 | TRBV24-1 | TRBD1 | NA | CATSDNRGQDTQYF | TGTGCCACCAGTGATAACAGGGGGCAAGATACGCAGTATTTT
TRBJ1-3 | TRBV2 | TRBD1 | once | CASRDRGAGNTIYF | TGTGCCAGCAGGGACAGGGGAGCCGGAAACACCATATATTTT
TRBJ1-1 | TRBV5-1 | NA | NA | CASSGNRVGGTEAFF | TGCGCCAGCAGCGGAAACAGGGTCGGAGGCACTGAAGCTTTCTTT
TRBJ1-2 | TRBV3-1/TRBV3-2 | NA | NA | CASRDQGTYGYTF | TGTGCCAGCAGGGACCAGGGGACCTATGGCTACACCTTC
TRBJ2-2 | TRBV25-1 | NA | NA | CASSVGLAGNTGELFF | TGTGCCAGCAGTGTTGGGTTGGCGGGAAACACCGGGGAGCTGTTTTTT
TRBJ2-3 | TRBV3-1/TRBV3-2 | TRBD2 | once | CASSQRGGTDTQYF | TGTGCCAGCAGCCAACGGGGGGGCACAGATACGCAGTATTTT
TRBJ2-1 | TRBV5-4 | TRBD2 | NA | CASSLGSSGGVSSYNEQFF | TGTGCCAGCAGCTTGGGGTCCAGCGGGGGAGTATCGTCCTACAATGAGCAGTTCTTC
TRBJ2-2 | TRBV19 | NA | NA | CASTGGQTAGELFF | TGTGCCAGTACGGGGGGCCAAACCGCCGGGGAGCTGTTTTTT
TRBJ2-3 | TRBV7-8 | NA | NA | CASSLFRADTQYF | TGTGCCAGCAGCTTATTCCGGGCAGATACGCAGTATTTT
TRBJ2-3 | TRBV2 | NA | NA | CASTGDTDTQYF | TGTGCCAGCACCGGAGACACAGATACGCAGTATTTT
TRBJ1-2 | TRBV19 | TRBD1 | NA | CASNQGAQGYGYTF | TGTGCCAGCAACCAGGGGGCGCAGGGGTATGGCTACACCTTC
TRBJ1-1 | TRBV4-1 | TRBD1 | NA | CASSQNRGRIVGEAFF | TGCGCCAGCAGCCAAAACAGGGGGCGAATTGTAGGTGAAGCTTTCTTT
TRBJ1-6 | TRBV23-1 | NA | NA | CASSHQKVTVDNSPLHF | TGCGCCAGCAGTCATCAAAAGGTTACAGTCGATAATTCACCCCTCCACTTT
TRBJ2-7 | TRBV28 | TRBD1 | NA | CASSPSLGAGTAYPYEQYF | TGTGCCAGCAGTCCCAGTTTAGGGGCCGGGACAGCTTATCCCTACGAGCAGTACTTC
TRBJ2-3 | TRBV29-1 | TRBD1 | NA | CSVGTGLTDTQYF | TGCAGCGTGGGGACAGGACTCACAGATACGCAGTATTTT
TRBJ2-2 | TRBV7-7 | TRBD2 | NA | CASGRAETGELFF | TGTGCTAGCGGGAGGGCCGAGACCGGGGAGCTGTTTTTT